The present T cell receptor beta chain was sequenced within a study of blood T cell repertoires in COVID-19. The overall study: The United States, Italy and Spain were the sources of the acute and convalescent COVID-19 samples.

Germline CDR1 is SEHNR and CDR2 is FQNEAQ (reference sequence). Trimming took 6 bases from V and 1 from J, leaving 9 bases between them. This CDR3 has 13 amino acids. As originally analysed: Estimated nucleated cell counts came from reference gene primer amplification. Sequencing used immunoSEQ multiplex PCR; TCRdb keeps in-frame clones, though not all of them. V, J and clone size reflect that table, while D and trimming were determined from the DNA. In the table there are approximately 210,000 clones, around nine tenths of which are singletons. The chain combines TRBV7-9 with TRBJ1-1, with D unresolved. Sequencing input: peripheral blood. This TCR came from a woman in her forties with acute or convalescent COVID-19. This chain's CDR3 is CASSYGENTEAFF. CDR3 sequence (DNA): TGTGCCAGCAGTTATGGAGAGAACACTGAAGCTTTCTTT.